This TCR beta chain was profiled in a study of blood T cells in healthy people across ages. V dropped 7 bases and J dropped 5 bases, with 15 bases sitting between them. Germline-derived CDR1 and CDR2 are SGHTA and FQGNSA. The CDR3 totals 13 residues. Next came a second PCR, run for 7 to 11 cycles, which used a sample-barcoded 5' primer along with a J-beta primer mix. Individual samples furnished no less than 2.5 million CDR3-containing paired-end reads apiece. MiXCR was run by TCRdb on the 5' RACE reads, yielding one entry per CDR3 protein. The sample carries around 1,600,000 distinct CDR3 sequences, 42% recorded once.

Sample: blood. This receptor was taken from a woman younger than 30 in good health. The J gene is TRBJ2-7, the V gene TRBV7-2, with D perhaps matching TRBD2 (5 bases). CDR3 residues: CASNPGYGDEQYF. The CDR3 DNA follows: TGTGCCAGCAACCCCGGGTACGGGGACGAGCAGTACTTC.